The following is a TCR beta chain sequence with its context. This clone appeared a single time. Its antigen has not been determined. Per-base quality was not reported, and no clone a single base away is much larger than it. The data belong to a study of blood T cell repertoires in COVID-19 (dated by TCRdb to the early 2020s). A note on the overall study: Collaborator samples came from the United States, Italy and Spain and covered acute and convalescent phases of COVID-19. The material from the prospective study consisted of cDNA or gDNA derived from T cells, B-cell-depleted T cells, or PBMCs. Deeply sampled blood TCRbeta repertoires from subjects exposed to, actively infected with, or recovered from COVID-19 were included in the dataset. A freely available public database, intended as a resource for researchers studying the immune response to SARS-CoV-2, is where the repertoires were released. The samples were drawn from the first 160 participants of the ongoing ImmuneRACE study and from 1,254 subjects provided by 6 global collaborators. Nearly every sample came with metadata listing a de-identified subject ID, COVID-19 status, age in years and sex. Where HLA class I and class II types were available, the types were taken from metadata supplied by the sample provider, not from assay-based typing.

TCRbeta CDR3 regions were amplified from genomic DNA using the immunoSEQ Assay, a bias-controlled multiplex PCR. Per the authors' processing: Nucleated cell counts per sample were estimated from amplification of reference gene primers within the assay. To quantify the absolute abundance of each unique TCRbeta CDR3 rearrangement, sequence reads were collapsed and filtered. For each sample, productive Simpson clonality was calculated as the square root of Simpson's diversity index across productive rearrangements. TCRdb provides this immuneACCESS table in a form limited to in-frame rearrangements. Some clones are lacking; in checked studies, under half of them reflect an unresolved V gene, and why the rest are absent is not known. Clone size and the V and J calls come from that table; the DNA yielded D and trimming. Present in this sample are nearly 110,000 clones, 88% of which were seen just once. The ten largest account for 6.8% of the sample.

V loses 0 bases at its end and J loses 2 bases; junction bases beyond the gene matches: 3. The germline V gene (reference sequence) sets CDR1 to MNHEY and CDR2 to SMNVEV. Measured from the cysteine to the phenylalanine, the CDR3 is 16 residues long. This entry keeps only the CDR3 DNA: 48 bases, framed from base 1. Points the paper makes about the study in general: How much clinical and demographic metadata was included differed by source and by participant, and the metadata was provided uncurated.

The collaborating institutions used their own protocols to collect whole blood in K2EDTA tubes. For TCRbeta analysis, collaborators shipped samples as frozen whole blood, isolated PBMCs, or DNA extracted from either of those sample types. The rearranged segments are TRBV27 and TRBJ2-1; 8 middle bases align to TRBD2. Sequencing was carried out using peripheral blood. This clonotype was sampled from a man aged 50-60 years with active or convalescent COVID-19. The CDR3 in this case is CASSLSGTRAYNEQFF. The DNA sequence is TGTGCCAGCAGTTTATCGGGGACTAGGGCCTACAATGAGCAGTTCTTC.